The rows below give T cell receptor beta chains drawn from one sample of a study of T cell changes during pregnancy in multiple sclerosis. Produced via immunoSEQ multiplex PCR; TCRdb's table is partial and in-frame only. The profile covers approximately 44,000 clones, with about nine tenths appearing a single time and 0.7% taken by the ten largest. Sequences were derived from CD4+ T cells from peripheral blood mononuclear cells, sampled before pregnancy. The receptors were sampled from a female donor with multiple sclerosis, enrolled in a pregnancy study. CDR3s include the opening cysteine and the closing phenylalanine or tryptophan. The order of the fields is D gene, J gene, clone size, V gene, CDR3 DNA, CDR3 protein. The D gene is left open where the match is weak. Not every row has a clone size; where given, it reads once, few, many or a size class.

D gene: TRBD1
J gene: TRBJ1-2
clone size: many
V gene: TRBV15
CDR3 DNA: TGTGCCACCAGCCCTCGATCGACAGGGCTTGGCTACACCTTC
CDR3 protein: CATSPRSTGLGYTF

D gene: TRBD2
J gene: TRBJ2-2
clone size: NA
V gene: TRBV6-5
CDR3 DNA: TGTGCCGCCTCGGGGGGGCTGGGCACCGGGGAGCTGTTTTTT
CDR3 protein: CAASGGLGTGELFF

D gene: TRBD1
J gene: TRBJ1-1
clone size: few
V gene: TRBV29-1
CDR3 DNA: TGCAGCGTTGACAGGGGGCTCGGCACTGAAGCTTTCTTT
CDR3 protein: CSVDRGLGTEAFF

D gene: NA
J gene: TRBJ2-3
clone size: NA
V gene: TRBV5-5
CDR3 DNA: TGTGCCAGCAGCTTCAGGCTGGCAGATACGCAGTATTTT
CDR3 protein: CASSFRLADTQYF

D gene: NA
J gene: TRBJ2-1
clone size: once
V gene: TRBV19
CDR3 DNA: TGTGCCAGTAGTGGAGCTAGCCTTAGCTCCTACAATGAGCAGTTCTTC
CDR3 protein: CASSGASLSSYNEQFF

D gene: NA
J gene: TRBJ2-6
clone size: NA
V gene: TRBV6-1
CDR3 DNA: TGTGCCAGCAGTGCAAAGCCTGCGGGGGCCAACGTCCTGACTTTC
CDR3 protein: CASSAKPAGANVLTF

D gene: NA
J gene: TRBJ1-5
clone size: NA
V gene: TRBV6-1
CDR3 DNA: TGTGCCAGCAGCTTTGGACTTTACAACCAGCATTTT
CDR3 protein: CASSFGLYNQHF

D gene: NA
J gene: TRBJ1-1
clone size: NA
V gene: TRBV28
CDR3 DNA: TGTGCCACCTCAGTTTCCCAGGGGAGGGCTGAAGCTTTCTTT
CDR3 protein: CATSVSQGRAEAFF

D gene: TRBD2
J gene: TRBJ2-1
clone size: NA
V gene: TRBV7-3
CDR3 DNA: TGTGCCAGCAGTCTAACTTGGGCGGGGGGGCGAAATGAGCAGTTCTTC
CDR3 protein: CASSLTWAGGRNEQFF

D gene: TRBD1
J gene: TRBJ1-3
clone size: NA
V gene: TRBV7-7
CDR3 DNA: TGTGCCAGCAGCCCGGGGACAGCCTCTGGAAACACCATATATTTT
CDR3 protein: CASSPGTASGNTIYF

D gene: TRBD2
J gene: TRBJ2-5
clone size: NA
V gene: TRBV15
CDR3 DNA: TGTGCCACCAGCAGAGTGGGGCCCAAGATTGGCCAGCGGGAGAACCATCCGCAAGAGACCCAGTACTTC
CDR3 protein: CATSRVGPKIGQRENHPQETQYF

D gene: NA
J gene: TRBJ2-5
clone size: NA
V gene: TRBV19
CDR3 DNA: TGTGCCAGTAGTACCCTGTTGGGGAGAGAGACCCAGTACTTC
CDR3 protein: CASSTLLGRETQYF

D gene: NA
J gene: TRBJ2-3
clone size: NA
V gene: TRBV5-1
CDR3 DNA: TGCGCCAGCAGCTTGGTGGGGGGGCCCACAGATACGCAGTATTTT
CDR3 protein: CASSLVGGPTDTQYF

D gene: NA
J gene: TRBJ1-3
clone size: NA
V gene: TRBV4-2
CDR3 DNA: TGTGCCAGCAGCCCTTTAAGGGGGGGGGCTGGAAACACCATATATTTT
CDR3 protein: CASSPLRGGAGNTIYF

D gene: NA
J gene: TRBJ1-5
clone size: NA
V gene: TRBV10-1
CDR3 DNA: TGCGCCAGCAATCACACCTTTAGCAATCAGCCCCAGCATTTT
CDR3 protein: CASNHTFSNQPQHF

D gene: NA
J gene: TRBJ1-1
clone size: NA
V gene: TRBV6-1
CDR3 DNA: TGTGCCAGCAATCACAGGGTGGTAAACACTGAAGCTTTCTTT
CDR3 protein: CASNHRVVNTEAFF

D gene: NA
J gene: TRBJ2-1
clone size: NA
V gene: TRBV18
CDR3 DNA: TGTGCCAGCTCACCTCGACGGCTCGGGGAGCAGTTCTTC
CDR3 protein: CASSPRRLGEQFF

D gene: NA
J gene: TRBJ2-7
clone size: NA
V gene: TRBV9
CDR3 DNA: TGTGCCAGCAGCGTATTCGACGGGACAAGGGGGAACCTTAACTACGAGCAGTACTTC
CDR3 protein: CASSVFDGTRGNLNYEQYF

D gene: NA
J gene: TRBJ2-7
clone size: NA
V gene: TRBV19
CDR3 DNA: TGTGCCAGTAGTATTAAACAGAGCTACGAGCAGTACTTC
CDR3 protein: CASSIKQSYEQYF

D gene: TRBD2
J gene: TRBJ2-1
clone size: NA
V gene: TRBV4-2
CDR3 DNA: TGTGCCAGCAGCCAAGACAGGGCTAGCGGGAGGGACAATGAGCAGTTCTTC
CDR3 protein: CASSQDRASGRDNEQFF

D gene: NA
J gene: TRBJ2-6
clone size: NA
V gene: TRBV19
CDR3 DNA: TGTGCCAGTAGTATTTTGGGACTGAACTCTGGGGCCAACGTCCTGACTTTC
CDR3 protein: CASSILGLNSGANVLTF

D gene: TRBD1
J gene: TRBJ2-7
clone size: few
V gene: TRBV5-1
CDR3 DNA: TGCGCCAGCAGGACGACAGGGGGCTCCTACGAGCAGTACTTC
CDR3 protein: CASRTTGGSYEQYF

D gene: TRBD2
J gene: TRBJ2-7
clone size: NA
V gene: TRBV11-2
CDR3 DNA: TGTGCCAGCATCCTGGGACTAGCGGGGTCCTACGAGCAGTACTTC
CDR3 protein: CASILGLAGSYEQYF

D gene: TRBD1
J gene: TRBJ1-2
clone size: NA
V gene: TRBV5-1
CDR3 DNA: TGCGCCAGCAGCTTGGGGCTGACAGGGACCATTTATGGCTACACCTTC
CDR3 protein: CASSLGLTGTIYGYTF

D gene: NA
J gene: TRBJ1-2
clone size: NA
V gene: TRBV15
CDR3 DNA: TGTGCCACCAGCAGACCTCAGGGTCCTTATGGCTACACCTTC
CDR3 protein: CATSRPQGPYGYTF

D gene: TRBD2
J gene: TRBJ2-3
clone size: NA
V gene: TRBV9
CDR3 DNA: TGTGCCAGCAGCGCACGACTAGCACCAGATACGCAGTATTTT
CDR3 protein: CASSARLAPDTQYF

D gene: NA
J gene: TRBJ1-1
clone size: NA
V gene: TRBV14
CDR3 DNA: TGTGCCAGCAGCCAAGACTGGGGGGGGGTGAACACTGAAGCTTTCTTT
CDR3 protein: CASSQDWGGVNTEAFF

D gene: TRBD1
J gene: TRBJ2-6
clone size: NA
V gene: TRBV2
CDR3 DNA: TGTGCCAGCGGGACAGGGGACCGCTCTGGGGCCAACGTCCTGACTTTC
CDR3 protein: CASGTGDRSGANVLTF

D gene: TRBD1
J gene: TRBJ1-1
clone size: NA
V gene: TRBV28
CDR3 DNA: TGTGCCAGCAGCCGGCCCTCGACAGGGGGCCGTGATTTCTTT
CDR3 protein: CASSRPSTGGRDFF

D gene: NA
J gene: TRBJ1-3
clone size: NA
V gene: TRBV6-6
CDR3 DNA: TGTGCCAGCAGCCAACAGAACAGGGCAGGAAACACCATATATTTT
CDR3 protein: CASSQQNRAGNTIYF

D gene: NA
J gene: TRBJ1-1
clone size: NA
V gene: TRBV28
CDR3 DNA: TGTGCCAGCAGCTCGGGACATCGGTTAGAGGCTGAAGCTTTCTTT
CDR3 protein: CASSSGHRLEAEAFF

D gene: TRBD1
J gene: TRBJ2-1
clone size: NA
V gene: TRBV19
CDR3 DNA: TGTGCCAGTAGCAGGGGGACGGTGAGCATAGAGCAGTTCTTC
CDR3 protein: CASSRGTVSIEQFF

D gene: TRBD1
J gene: TRBJ2-2
clone size: NA
V gene: TRBV11-1
CDR3 DNA: TGTGCCAGCAGCCCCGGGACAGGGGGTCGGGCCGGGGAGCTGTTTTTT
CDR3 protein: CASSPGTGGRAGELFF

D gene: TRBD2
J gene: TRBJ2-1
clone size: NA
V gene: TRBV25-1
CDR3 DNA: TGTGCCAGCAGTGGGTCTAGCGGAGCCTACAATGAGCAGTTCTTC
CDR3 protein: CASSGSSGAYNEQFF

D gene: TRBD1
J gene: TRBJ1-5
clone size: NA
V gene: TRBV12-5
CDR3 DNA: TGTGCTAGTGGTTTGGTACTAGGACAGGGCAATCAGCCCCAGCATTTT
CDR3 protein: CASGLVLGQGNQPQHF

D gene: NA
J gene: TRBJ1-4
clone size: NA
V gene: TRBV11-2
CDR3 DNA: TGTGCCAGCAGTTCCCATATACGGGTTGAAAAACTGTTTTTT
CDR3 protein: CASSSHIRVEKLFF

D gene: NA
J gene: TRBJ2-4
clone size: NA
V gene: TRBV4-2
CDR3 DNA: TGTGCCAGCAGCCCCCGACTAGGCGGCAACATTCAGTACTTC
CDR3 protein: CASSPRLGGNIQYF

D gene: NA
J gene: TRBJ1-1
clone size: once
V gene: TRBV7-2
CDR3 DNA: TGTGCCAGCAGCACTACAGGGACTGAAGCTTTCTTT
CDR3 protein: CASSTTGTEAFF

D gene: TRBD1
J gene: TRBJ1-1
clone size: NA
V gene: TRBV5-1
CDR3 DNA: TGCGCCAGCAGCTGGGGGACAGGCGTAATGAGCACTGAAGCTTTCTTT
CDR3 protein: CASSWGTGVMSTEAFF

D gene: NA
J gene: TRBJ1-3
clone size: NA
V gene: TRBV15
CDR3 DNA: TGTGCCACCAGCAGTTCAGAGGAGGGCTCTGGAAACACCATATATTTT
CDR3 protein: CATSSSEEGSGNTIYF

D gene: NA
J gene: TRBJ1-5
clone size: NA
V gene: TRBV27
CDR3 DNA: TGTGCCAGCAGTTTTTATGGGGCCCAAGGAAGCAATCAGCCCCAGCATTTT
CDR3 protein: CASSFYGAQGSNQPQHF

D gene: NA
J gene: TRBJ2-7
clone size: NA
V gene: TRBV28
CDR3 DNA: TGTGCCAGCAGTTTCCCAGGGATCTACGAGCAGTACTTC
CDR3 protein: CASSFPGIYEQYF

D gene: TRBD2
J gene: TRBJ2-5
clone size: once
V gene: TRBV6-1
CDR3 DNA: TGTGCCAGCACTTTGGAGCGGGGGCTGGGGGAGACCCAGTACTTC
CDR3 protein: CASTLERGLGETQYF

D gene: TRBD1
J gene: TRBJ1-4
clone size: NA
V gene: TRBV10-3
CDR3 DNA: TGTGCCATCAGAGCCTCTCCAGGGGGCGGTAATGAAAAACTGTTTTTT
CDR3 protein: CAIRASPGGGNEKLFF

D gene: NA
J gene: TRBJ1-1
clone size: NA
V gene: TRBV4-3
CDR3 DNA: TGCGCCAGCAGCCAAGAGGGGCACAACACTGAAGCTTTCTTT
CDR3 protein: CASSQEGHNTEAFF

D gene: NA
J gene: TRBJ2-7
clone size: NA
V gene: TRBV7-6
CDR3 DNA: TGTGCCAGCAGCTTAGCGTTCGGGTTCGAGCAGTACTTC
CDR3 protein: CASSLAFGFEQYF

D gene: TRBD2
J gene: TRBJ2-3
clone size: NA
V gene: TRBV4-1
CDR3 DNA: TGCGCCAGCAGCTTTGAAGCGGGGGGGCTAGGGAATACGCAGTATTTT
CDR3 protein: CASSFEAGGLGNTQYF

D gene: NA
J gene: TRBJ2-2
clone size: NA
V gene: TRBV5-1
CDR3 DNA: TGCGCCAGCAGCTTAGACAGTACGAACACCGGGGAGCTGTTTTTT
CDR3 protein: CASSLDSTNTGELFF